The source of this T cell receptor beta chain is a study of T cell repertoires in cytomegalovirus infection. Looking at the study overall: Indicated by public TCR beta signatures were CMV infection and matching HLA type. Study results and limitations: Public TCR beta family frequency separated CMV-and-HLA carriers, including in an independent cohort. Dominating the ex vivo response were TCR beta clonotypes that were CMV-specific and HLA-C-restricted.

Each CDR3 protein is one row after TCRdb ran MiXCR on the reads. The sample contains 400,000 to 550,000 distinct CDR3 sequences, about 10% of which appear only once. Per germline, CDR1 MDHEN and CDR2 SYDVKM. V shed 8 bases and J shed 0 bases, with 16 bases lying between them. CDR3 length: 15 residues. Notes on this clonotype: What it binds is not known.

This TCR was sampled from a human donor in good health (CMV status not recorded). Some clones in this sample may be carry-over from other donors' samples. The chain has TRBV28 and TRBJ1-2; D is unclear. Sequenced material: PBMCs. CDR3 amino acids: CASFWQVRPNYGYTF. The CDR3 DNA reads as TGTGCCAGCTTTTGGCAGGTTCGACCTAACTATGGCTACACCTTC.